These 21 T cell receptor beta chains came from one sample sequenced in a study of blood T cell repertoires in COVID-19. This table comes from immunoSEQ multiplex PCR, and its TCRdb copy is limited to in-frame clones, with some not included. This sample has tens of thousands of clones, with roughly 90% found just once. The sample comprised peripheral blood. The receptors were gathered from a woman in her sixties or seventies with acute or convalescent COVID-19.

CDR3 sequence: CASSYLSYGYTF. In nucleotides, the CDR3 is TGTGCCAGCAGTTACCTCTCTTATGGCTACACCTTC. The chain employs TRBV6-2 or TRBV6-3 and TRBJ1-2; D not resolved. Deletions cut 2 bases from V and 5 bases from J, with 6 bases between. CDR1 MNHEY and CDR2 SVGEGT come from the germline V gene. The CDR3 covers 12 residues.

The chain links TRBV28 to TRBJ1-1; the match to TRBD1 covers 9 bases. The CDR3 runs 16 residues. Germline lookup yields CDR1 MDHEN and CDR2 SYDVKM. V lost 4 bases and J lost 5; bases outside the gene matches: 11. DNA of the CDR3: TGTGCCAGCAGTTCTTATTATGGGACAGGGAGTACTGAAGCTTTCTTT. This codes for CASSSYYGTGSTEAFF.

This clone was seen only once. The V and J genes are TRBV19 and TRBJ1-5, with 8 nucleotides matching TRBD1. The J segment lost 5 bases and the V segment lost 3 bases, leaving 9 bases of the junction unmatched. Germline V gene lookup returns CDR1 LNHDA and CDR2 SQIVND (reference sequence). There are 16 residues in the CDR3. The DNA for the CDR3 is TGTGCCAGTAGTATTTCAGGGGGCTCAGGTTATCAGCCCCAGCATTTT. It yields the protein CASSISGGSGYQPQHF.

This chain links TRBV24-1 with TRBJ2-7, with D maybe TRBD2 (6 bases). This CDR3 comprises 16 residues. Germline V CDR1 and CDR2: KGHDR, SFDVKD. The V and J ends lost 3 bases and 0 bases respectively, with 14 bases between them. The DNA of the CDR3 is TGTGCCACCAGTGATCGGGACTTATCCAGCTCCTACGAGCAGTACGTC. Protein product: CATSDRDLSSSYEQYV.

V is TRBV29-1 and J is TRBJ1-2, with 10 nucleotides matching TRBD1. The V and J ends lost 7 bases and 5 bases, in that order; junction bases with no gene match: 4. CDR1 SQVTM and CDR2 ANQGSEA come from the germline V gene. This CDR3 has 12 residues. Here the CDR3 DNA reads TGCAGCGGGGGACAGGGGCAGTATGGCTACACCTTC. The encoded protein is CSGGQGQYGYTF.

The gene calls are TRBV19 and TRBJ2-2, with 9 bases matching TRBD1. CDR1 LNHDA and CDR2 SQIVND come from the germline V gene (reference sequence). The CDR3 contains 14 residues. V shed 7 bases, J shed 5 bases, and the junction held 5 bases outside the gene matches. The CDR3 DNA sequence: TGTGCCAGTATTGGACAGGGGAGTACCGGGGAGCTGTTTTTT. It codes for CASIGQGSTGELFF.

This sequence joins TRBV11-1 and TRBJ2-5; no definite D call. The germline CDR1 and CDR2 sequences are SGHAT and FQDESV (reference sequence). Trimming left V 5 bases short and J 2 bases short, with 12 bases between. This CDR3 spans 14 amino acids. DNA for the CDR3: TGTGCCAGCAGCGGGCGAATCGTGCAAGAGACCCAGTACTTC. Its protein product is CASSGRIVQETQYF.

The gene calls are TRBV20-1 and TRBJ1-5, with D unresolved. Germline CDR1 DFQATT, CDR2 SNEGSKA (reference sequence). The CDR3 length is 13 residues. V was pared by 3 bases and J by 1 base, with 7 bases between. This CDR3 reads CSASPGSNQPQHF. The CDR3 DNA reads TGCAGTGCTAGTCCCGGGAGCAATCAGCCCCAGCATTTT.

This rearrangement joins TRBV28 to TRBJ2-7, with a weak D call TRBD2 (6 bases). In germline, CDR1 is MDHEN, CDR2 SYDVKM. The CDR3 runs to 12 residues. Trimming took off 3 bases at V and 7 bases at J, with 10 bases between the two ends. The CDR3 sequence is CASSFGGLEQYV. CDR3 nucleotides: TGTGCCAGCAGTTTCGGGGGATTAGAGCAGTACGTC.

This chain connects TRBV18 to TRBJ2-3; no clear D. The CDR3 has 14 residues. V was pared by 2 bases and J by 2 bases, with 8 bases between. Germline V gene data show CDR1 as KGHSH and CDR2 as LQKENI. Here the CDR3 DNA reads TGTGCCAGCTCACCAGAGTCGTCCACAGATACGCAGTATTTT. It translates to CASSPESSTDTQYF.

The chain recombines TRBV28 with TRBJ2-1; possible D gene TRBD1, 6 bases. This CDR3 is built from 16 residues. Germline V gives CDR1 MDHEN, CDR2 SYDVKM. V shed 10 bases and J shed 6 bases, with 25 bases lying between them. CDR3 coding DNA: TGTGCCATCTCGTCCATCCCAGGGGACGCAGGCAATGAGCAGTTCTTC. The encoded protein is CAISSIPGDAGNEQFF.

V usage is TRBV2 and J usage is TRBJ1-2; maybe TRBD1 (5 bases). Germline V gene lookup returns CDR1 SNHLY and CDR2 FYNNEI. Trimming stripped 4 bases from V and 7 bases from J, with 16 bases between. The CDR3 is 14 amino acids. CDR3 sequence: CASSVPGWLGGYTF. The DNA for the CDR3 is TGTGCCAGCAGTGTTCCAGGGTGGTTGGGTGGCTACACCTTC.

The sample holds a few counts of this clone. The CDR3 region is CASSLNPGVNTEAFF. In nucleotides, the CDR3 is TGTGCCAGCAGCTTAAATCCGGGGGTAAACACTGAAGCTTTCTTT. The V and J genes are TRBV7-8 and TRBJ1-1; maybe TRBD1 (5 bases). Trimming left V 2 bases short and J 2 bases short, with 12 bases between. This CDR3 comprises 15 residues. CDR1 is SGHVS and CDR2 is FQNEAQ in the germline V gene.

This chain uses TRBV18 with TRBJ1-1; D gene unclear. The CDR3 is 14 residues long. CDR1 KGHSH and CDR2 LQKENI come from the germline V gene. V was clipped by 6 bases and J by 5 bases, with 16 bases between them. The CDR3 sequence is CASSRERSRTEAFF. In nucleotides, the CDR3 is TGTGCCAGCTCCCGTGAGCGGTCCAGGACTGAAGCTTTCTTT.

This chain links TRBV19 with TRBJ1-5, with a tentative D call TRBD1 (6 bases). The CDR3 consists of 15 residues. The ends were cut back, 2 bases at V and 6 bases at J, with 14 bases in the middle. The germline V gene has CDR1 LNHDA and CDR2 SQIVND (reference sequence). The CDR3 spells CASSISVGAGQPQHF. The CDR3 DNA is TGTGCCAGTAGTATAAGCGTGGGGGCGGGTCAGCCCCAGCATTTT. Combining the CDR3 with reference TRBV19 and TRBJ1-5 gives the whole variable domain DGGITQSPKYLFRKEGQNVTLSCEQNLNHDAMYWYRQDPGQGLRLIYYSQIVNDFQKGDIAEGYSVSREKKESFPLTVTSAQKNPTAFYLCASSISVGAGQPQHFGDGTRLSIL.

The V call is TRBV6-1, the J call TRBJ2-2, with D possibly being TRBD1 (7 bases). Trimming removed 0 bases at V and 6 bases at J, with 14 bases between. The CDR3 has 16 amino acids. CDR1 and CDR2 from the germline V gene are MNHNS and SASEGT. The CDR3 DNA reads TGTGCCAGCAGTGAAGCATGGCAGGGGGGATCCGGGGAGCTGTTTTTT. Protein product: CASSEAWQGGSGELFF.

The chain recombines TRBV5-4 with TRBJ1-1; the match to TRBD1 covers 7 bases. The CDR3 runs to 15 residues. Trimming removed 3 bases from V and 0 bases from J; junction bases left unmatched: 5. Germline lookup yields CDR1 SGHNT and CDR2 YYREEE (reference sequence). The CDR3 DNA reads TGTGCCAGCAGCTGGGGACAGTTCATGAACACTGAAGCTTTCTTT. Protein sequence: CASSWGQFMNTEAFF.

This clone was seen once. The chain employs TRBV28 and TRBJ2-7, with D possibly matching TRBD2 (5 bases). V lost 2 bases and J 8 bases, leaving 7 bases between the germline ends. The germline CDR1 and CDR2 sequences are MDHEN and SYDVKM. The CDR3 loop spans 11 amino acids. In DNA form, the CDR3 reads TGTGCCAGCAGTTTAGGACTCCAGCAGTACGTC. Its protein product is CASSLGLQQYV.

This clone came up once. This chain links TRBV10-3 with TRBJ1-1; TRBD1 is a possible D gene (6 bases). CDR1 and CDR2 (germline): ENHRY, SYGVKD. The V end was cut by 3 bases, the J end by 3 bases, with 14 bases between. The CDR3 has 15 residues. For the CDR3, the DNA is TGTGCCATCAGTGATTCCGACAGGTTTGACACTGAAGCTTTCTTT. It translates to CAISDSDRFDTEAFF.

V gene TRBV7-7 combines with J gene TRBJ2-5; D is possibly TRBD2 (5 bases). V lost 1 base and J lost 0, with 9 bases in between. Germline CDR1 reads SSHAT; CDR2 reads FNYEAQ (reference sequence). The CDR3 extends over 15 amino acids. The CDR3 protein is CASSLGSGNQETQYF. The CDR3 DNA reads TGTGCCAGCAGCTTAGGGTCCGGGAACCAAGAGACCCAGTACTTC.

V and J are TRBV27 and TRBJ1-4; D is perhaps TRBD1 (5 bases). The germline V gene has CDR1 MNHEY and CDR2 SMNVEV (reference sequence). Trimming took off 6 bases at V and 8 bases at J, with 22 bases between the two ends. The CDR3 has 16 amino acids. The CDR3 DNA is TGTGCCAGCAGACCCCATGCCTTAGGGGCCGAGGAAAAACTGTTTTTT. This encodes CASRPHALGAEEKLFF.